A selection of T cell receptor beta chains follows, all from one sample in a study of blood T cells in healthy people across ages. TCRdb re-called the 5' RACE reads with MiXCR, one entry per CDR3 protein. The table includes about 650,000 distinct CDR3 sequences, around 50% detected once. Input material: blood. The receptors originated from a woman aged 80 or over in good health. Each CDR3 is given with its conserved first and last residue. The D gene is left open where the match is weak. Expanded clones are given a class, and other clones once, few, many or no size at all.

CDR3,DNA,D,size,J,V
CASGQTGGGISNEQYF,TGTGCCAGCGGTCAAACCGGGGGGGGAATCAGCAATGAGCAGTACTTC,TRBD2,once,TRBJ2-5,TRBV12-3/TRBV12-4
CSVEFAGHYNEQFF,TGCAGCGTTGAATTTGCGGGTCATTACAATGAGCAGTTCTTC,.,.,TRBJ2-1,TRBV29-1
CASSKAGGPNTGELFF,TGTGCCAGCAGTAAAGCAGGGGGACCGAACACCGGGGAGCTGTTTTTT,TRBD1,few,TRBJ2-2,TRBV12-3/TRBV12-4
CATDLTGYGYTF,TGTGCCACCGACTTGACCGGCTATGGCTACACCTTC,.,many,TRBJ1-2,TRBV2
CASTPQGRRIQPQYF,TGTGCCAGCACCCCCCAGGGGAGGAGGATTCAGCCCCAGTACTTC,.,.,TRBJ2-5,TRBV28
CASSLAGDFPYEQYF,TGTGCCAGCAGCCTAGCGGGAGACTTCCCCTACGAGCAGTACTTC,TRBD2,many,TRBJ2-7,TRBV27
CASGRQGADGYTF,TGTGCCAGCGGGCGACAGGGGGCGGATGGCTACACCTTC,TRBD1,many,TRBJ1-2,TRBV28
CSVGDRGAGETQYF,TGCAGCGTTGGGGACAGGGGGGCGGGGGAGACCCAGTACTTC,TRBD1,.,TRBJ2-5,TRBV29-1
CASSEYNKRSSSYNEQFF,TGTGCCAGCAGTGAATATAATAAGAGGAGCAGCTCCTACAATGAGCAGTTCTTC,.,.,TRBJ2-1,TRBV25-1
CASSRQGQRDSPLHF,TGCGCCAGCAGTCGGCAGGGACAACGGGATTCACCCCTCCACTTT,.,once,TRBJ1-6,TRBV10-2
CASSLVGSTQYF,TGTGCCAGCAGTTTAGTGGGATCAACGCAGTATTTT,.,.,TRBJ2-3,TRBV28
CASSHDGTGTQNF,TGTGCCAGCAGCCATGACGGAACAGGGACCCAGAACTTC,.,.,TRBJ2-5,TRBV27
CASSLIRASGSNEQFF,TGTGCCAGCAGCTTAATAAGGGCTAGCGGGAGTAATGAGCAGTTCTTC,TRBD2,.,TRBJ2-1,TRBV7-3
CASNPGGSEQYF,TGTGCCAGCAATCCAGGGGGCTCCGAGCAGTACTTC,TRBD1,once,TRBJ2-7,TRBV2
CASSVRGIYEQYF,TGCGCCAGCAGTGTCAGAGGTATCTACGAGCAGTACTTC,.,.,TRBJ2-7,TRBV10-2
CASSQVSGNNEQFF,TGTGCCAGCAGCCAAGTCAGCGGAAACAATGAGCAGTTCTTC,.,.,TRBJ2-1,TRBV14
CASSLYGLSKGSYEQYF,TGTGCCAGCAGCTTATATGGGCTATCAAAGGGGTCCTACGAGCAGTACTTC,.,many,TRBJ2-7,TRBV7-2
CSATLPTSGRTDTQYF,TGCAGTGCTACCCTGCCCACTAGCGGGAGGACAGATACGCAGTATTTT,TRBD2,many,TRBJ2-3,TRBV20-1
CASSLRQSPLHF,TGTGCCAGCAGTTTAAGACAGTCACCCCTCCACTTT,.,.,TRBJ1-6,TRBV28
CASSLALNSYNEQYF,TGTGCCAGCAGCTTAGCGCTCAACTCTTACAATGAGCAGTACTTC,.,.,TRBJ2-5,TRBV7-2
CASSTSGTTSGNQPQHF,TGTGCCAGTAGCACCAGTGGGACAACTTCGGGCAATCAGCCCCAGCATTTT,.,.,TRBJ1-5,TRBV19
CSATSNLANSYNEQFF,TGCAGTGCTACTAGCAATCTAGCAAACTCCTACAATGAGCAGTTCTTC,.,.,TRBJ2-1,TRBV20-1
CASSTPTSFEETQYF,TGTGCCAGCAGTACCCCGACTAGCTTCGAAGAGACCCAGTACTTC,TRBD2,many,TRBJ2-5,TRBV25-1
CASQRRGGSNTGELFF,TGTGCCAGCCAACGACGCGGGGGGTCGAACACCGGGGAGCTGTTTTTT,TRBD2,few,TRBJ2-2,TRBV7-3
CASRDGVSGETQYF,TGTGCCAGCAGAGACGGGGTGTCTGGAGAGACCCAGTACTTC,.,.,TRBJ2-5,TRBV12-3/TRBV12-4
CASSQVPHADEQFF,TGTGCCAGCAGCCAGGTCCCTCATGCCGATGAGCAGTTCTTC,.,many,TRBJ2-1,TRBV3-1
CSAGSRSGPLHF,TGCAGTGCCGGCAGCCGCAGCGGGCCCCTCCACTTT,.,.,TRBJ1-6,TRBV20-1
CASNAGISSYNEQFF,TGTGCCAGCAACGCGGGGATTAGCTCCTACAATGAGCAGTTCTTC,.,.,TRBJ2-1,TRBV5-6
CASSYEGAEEETQYF,TGTGCCAGCAGTTACGAGGGGGCGGAGGAAGAGACCCAGTACTTC,TRBD1,.,TRBJ2-5,TRBV6-5
CASSHRGTDTQYF,TGTGCCAGCAGCCACCGGGGCACAGATACGCAGTATTTT,.,many,TRBJ2-3,TRBV3-1
CASSLARGRYGTTQYF,TGTGCCAGCAGCTTAGCGCGGGGCCGCTACGGTACTACGCAGTATTTT,.,.,TRBJ2-3,TRBV7-2
CASSQASSGPYEQYF,TGTGCCAGCAGCCAAGCATCTAGCGGGCCCTACGAGCAGTACTTC,TRBD2,.,TRBJ2-7,TRBV4-2
CASSLNWIAGNTIYF,TGTGCCAGCAGCCTTAATTGGATTGCTGGAAACACCATATATTTT,.,.,TRBJ1-3,TRBV28
CSARDLGSGYEQYF,TGCAGTGCTAGAGATCTCGGGAGCGGGTACGAGCAGTACTTC,.,.,TRBJ2-7,TRBV20-1
CSVMNTEAFF,TGCAGCGTAATGAACACTGAAGCTTTCTTT,.,.,TRBJ1-1,TRBV29-1
CVVCRGQGREQYF,TGTGTAGTATGCAGGGGCCAGGGGCGCGAGCAGTACTTC,.,many,TRBJ2-7,TRBV28
CASSLSLGGNIQYF,TGTGCCAGCAGTTTGAGTTTGGGTGGAAACATTCAGTACTTC,.,.,TRBJ2-4,TRBV12-3/TRBV12-4
CASSYSNGTEAFF,TGTGCCAGCAGTTACTCGAACGGCACTGAAGCTTTCTTT,.,.,TRBJ1-1,TRBV6-6
CASNQDSGRAPEQYF,TGTGCCAGCAACCAAGATAGCGGGAGGGCCCCCGAGCAGTACTTC,TRBD2,.,TRBJ2-7,TRBV3-1
CSARGDINQPQHF,TGCAGTGCTAGAGGGGATATAAATCAGCCCCAGCATTTT,.,.,TRBJ1-5,TRBV20-1
CASSAKQGQYYEQYF,TGTGCCAGCAGTGCTAAACAGGGGCAATACTACGAGCAGTACTTC,TRBD1,.,TRBJ2-7,TRBV6-1
CATSRDSRQGGNEQFF,TGTGCCACCAGCAGAGATTCGCGACAGGGCGGGAATGAGCAGTTCTTC,TRBD1,few,TRBJ2-1,TRBV15
CSALQGTRYNEQFF,TGCAGTGCACTACAGGGGACACGGTACAATGAGCAGTTCTTC,TRBD1,.,TRBJ2-1,TRBV20-1
CATRTQGRSYEQYF,TGTGCCACCAGAACCCAGGGGAGATCCTACGAGCAGTACTTC,.,many,TRBJ2-7,TRBV28
CASSTGSRQPQHF,TGTGCCAGCAGCACAGGGTCTCGACAGCCCCAGCATTTT,.,many,TRBJ1-5,TRBV6-6
CASSFKGQLYEQYF,TGTGCCAGCAGTTTTAAGGGACAACTCTACGAGCAGTACTTC,.,.,TRBJ2-7,TRBV12-3/TRBV12-4
CASSLGDRSTTYEQYF,TGCGCCAGCAGCTTGGGAGACAGATCCACTACCTACGAGCAGTACTTC,.,many,TRBJ2-7,TRBV5-1
CATAGARSEQYF,TGTGCCACCGCAGGGGCAAGAAGTGAGCAGTACTTC,.,.,TRBJ2-7,TRBV12-3/TRBV12-4
CSARGSGDRSLEQYF,TGCAGTGCTAGAGGTAGTGGGGACAGGAGTCTCGAGCAGTACTTC,TRBD1,many,TRBJ2-7,TRBV20-1
CASLGEWEVVYNEQFF,TGTGCCAGCCTAGGGGAGTGGGAGGTGGTATACAATGAGCAGTTCTTC,.,.,TRBJ2-1,TRBV6-6
CAISGGATEAFF,TGTGCCATCAGTGGGGGGGCCACTGAAGCTTTCTTT,.,.,TRBJ1-1,TRBV10-3
CASRRTLPYNEQFF,TGTGCCAGCAGACGGACACTACCGTACAATGAGCAGTTCTTC,.,many,TRBJ2-1,TRBV12-3/TRBV12-4
CASSTRDRGPYEQYF,TGTGCCAGCAGTACCCGGGACAGGGGACCCTACGAGCAGTACTTC,TRBD1,once,TRBJ2-7,TRBV28
CASSSQGDTGELFF,TGTGCCAGCAGTAGCCAGGGGGACACCGGGGAGCTGTTTTTT,TRBD1,.,TRBJ2-2,TRBV12-3/TRBV12-4
CASSLSVGVGEQFF,TGTGCCAGCAGCTTAAGTGTAGGGGTGGGGGAGCAGTTCTTC,.,few,TRBJ2-1,TRBV7-3
CASQGPGGSYEQYF,TGTGCCAGCCAGGGGCCAGGGGGCTCCTACGAGCAGTACTTC,TRBD1,.,TRBJ2-7,TRBV28
CSAREPSTREQYF,TGCAGTGCTAGAGAACCATCGACTAGGGAGCAGTACTTC,.,.,TRBJ2-5,TRBV20-1
CASSLSGTGTYEQYF,TGTGCCAGCAGTTTATCGGGGACAGGGACCTACGAGCAGTACTTC,TRBD1,many,TRBJ2-7,TRBV27
CASSLDHLYEQYF,TGTGCCAGCAGCTTAGATCACCTCTACGAGCAGTACTTC,.,many,TRBJ2-7,TRBV7-6
CASSPGTSETTDTQYF,TGTGCCAGCAGCCCGGGGACTAGCGAGACAACAGATACGCAGTATTTT,TRBD2,few,TRBJ2-3,TRBV9